The 13 T cell receptor beta chains given below trace back to one sample, sequenced in a study of blood T cell repertoires in COVID-19. The table came from immunoSEQ multiplex PCR; TCRdb's copy has only in-frame clones and leaves some out. The table has 120,000 or so clones, approximately 80% seen once; the top ten hold 16%. The specimen was peripheral blood. The receptors here all came from a woman aged 55-69 years with acute or convalescent COVID-19.

This clone was detected only a few times. The chain links TRBV21-1 to TRBJ2-1; the table's D call, TRBD2, was not checked against the DNA. TRBV21-1 counts as a pseudogene. The CDR3 is made up of 19 amino acids. CDR3 sequence reads: CASSKGSIGGRGSANEQFF. In DNA, the CDR3 is TGTGCCAGCAGCAAAGGATCTATAGGTGGGCGGGGCTCGGCGAATGAGCAGTTCTTC.

This chain links TRBV28 with TRBJ1-3, with 7 bases fitting TRBD1. The germline gives CDR1 MDHEN, CDR2 SYDVKM. V gave up 5 bases and J gave up 2 bases; unmatched junction bases: 3. The CDR3 is made up of 14 amino acids. The CDR3 DNA is TGTGCCAGCAGTGCCACAGGGGCTGGAAACACCATATATTTT. Amino acids: CASSATGAGNTIYF.

The chain combines TRBV2 with TRBJ2-1; 9 bases are a match to TRBD2. The germline V gene encodes CDR1 SNHLY and CDR2 FYNNEI. This CDR3 region has 17 residues. V was clipped by 0 bases and J by 1 base; unmatched bases: 4. The CDR3 spells CASSEAREGYSYNEQFF. For the CDR3, the DNA is TGTGCCAGCAGTGAAGCGCGGGAGGGCTATTCCTACAATGAGCAGTTCTTC.

The chain is built from TRBV4-1 and TRBJ2-2, with 11 bases fitting TRBD2. The germline CDR1 and CDR2 sequences are MGHRA and YSYEKL. V lost 3 bases and J lost 7; bases outside the gene matches: 10. This CDR3 is 17 amino acids long. DNA for the CDR3: TGCGCCAGCAGCCAGGGTAGCGGGGGGGCTAATGTCGGGGAGCTGTTTTTT. It is translated as CASSQGSGGANVGELFF.

V gene TRBV13 combines with J gene TRBJ2-7; no clear D. There are 14 residues in the CDR3. The germline CDR1 and CDR2 sequences are PRHDT and FYEKMQ (reference sequence). Trimming removed 5 bases at V and 2 bases at J, with 13 bases between. CDR3 in amino acids: CASSKATETYEQYF. CDR3 in DNA: TGTGCCAGCAGCAAGGCAACAGAGACCTACGAGCAGTACTTC.

The chain joins TRBV9 to TRBJ2-2; 10 bases align to TRBD1. V was pared by 4 bases and J by 4 bases, with 13 bases of the junction left unmatched. CDR3 length: 18 amino acids. Germline CDR1 and CDR2: SGDLS and YYNGEE. CDR3 in DNA: TGTGCCAGCAGCCTCAACCCTAGTGGGACAGGGGTCACCGGGGAGCTGTTTTTT. It is translated as CASSLNPSGTGVTGELFF.

This clone was recorded once. V usage is TRBV28 and J usage is TRBJ2-3; TRBD2 might be the D (6 bases). CDR1 MDHEN and CDR2 SYDVKM come from the germline V gene. The CDR3 length is 13 residues. V lost 10 bases, J lost 3 bases, and 14 bases lay in between. The CDR3 region is CATLDGGTDTQYF. CDR3 bases: TGTGCCACCCTCGACGGGGGAACAGATACGCAGTATTTT.

V is TRBV4-3 and J is TRBJ1-5; 8 bases line up with TRBD1. This CDR3 is 15 amino acids long. The ends lost 2 bases at V and 7 bases at J; junction bases unmatched: 7. Germline V gene lookup returns CDR1 LGHNA and CDR2 YSLEER. CDR3 residues: CASSQTTGVGQPQHF. The CDR3 coding sequence is TGCGCCAGCAGCCAAACGACAGGGGTTGGGCAGCCCCAGCATTTT.

This clone was seen a handful of times. This chain links TRBV19 with TRBJ1-1; D ambiguous. The CDR3 runs 16 residues. Trimming shortened V by 1 base and J by 1 base, and 13 bases separated the two germline ends. Germline V gene lookup returns CDR1 LNHDA and CDR2 SQIVND (reference sequence). The DNA for the CDR3 is TGTGCCAGTAGTATAGCGTTCACGGGAGGGAACACTGAAGCTTTCTTT. Translating gives CASSIAFTGGNTEAFF.

The chain couples TRBV7-3 to TRBJ2-7; 8 nucleotides agree with TRBD2. Per the germline V gene, CDR1 is SGHTA and CDR2 is FQGTGA. The CDR3 contains 15 residues. V was clipped by 4 bases and J by 2 bases; unmatched bases: 7. The CDR3 is CASSSGGGTPYEQYF. The CDR3 DNA reads TGTGCCAGCAGCTCGGGCGGGGGGACTCCCTACGAGCAGTACTTC.

This clone came up once. The rearrangement links TRBV14 to TRBJ1-1; no reliable D call. The germline V and J ends were trimmed by 1 base and 7 bases, with 13 bases remaining between them. Germline assignment: CDR1 SGHDN and CDR2 FVKESK. This CDR3 is built from 14 residues. CDR3 loop: CASSQGRQVGEAFF. As DNA, the CDR3 is TGTGCCAGCAGCCAAGGACGACAAGTCGGTGAAGCTTTCTTT.

The chain employs TRBV5-6 and TRBJ2-2; D remains ambiguous. Trimming shortened V by 5 bases and J by 5 bases, and 4 bases separated the two germline ends. The CDR3 consists of 11 residues. Germline values: CDR1 SGHDT, CDR2 YYEEEE. The CDR3 DNA reads TGTGCCAGCAGTTCGACCGGGGAGCTGTTTTTT. It is translated as CASSSTGELFF. Drawing the rest from reference TRBV5-6 and TRBJ2-2, the complete variable domain is DAGVTQSPTHLIKTRGQQVTLRCSPKSGHDTVSWYQQALGQGPQFIFQYYEEEERQRGNFPDRFSGHQFPNYSSELNVNALLLGDSALYLCASSSTGELFFGEGSRLTVL.

This clone appeared a single time. The chain joins TRBV13 to TRBJ2-1; D is perhaps TRBD1 (7 bases). The CDR3 has 14 amino acids. Between the trimmed V and J ends, which lost 5 bases and 8 bases, there was a span of 16 bases. Germline-derived CDR1 and CDR2 are PRHDT and FYEKMQ (reference sequence). The CDR3 reads CASSPPTGRHEQFF. CDR3 coding DNA: TGTGCCAGCAGCCCTCCGACAGGGAGGCATGAGCAGTTCTTC.